The TCR beta chain described here comes from a study of T cells in Graves' hyperthyroidism and ophthalmopathy. This clonotype has a count of ten or more. In germline, CDR1 is MNHNS, CDR2 SASEGT. The CDR3 covers 14 residues. Trimming removed 4 bases at V and 0 bases at J, with 9 bases between. Amplification yielded TCR beta CDR3 regions, with RNA transcripts as the source. The primer set for the first-round RT-PCR of the TCR CDR3 was HTBI. TCRdb reanalysed the multiplex PCR reads using MiXCR and keeps one entry per CDR3 protein. Here the sample spans about 480,000 distinct CDR3 sequences, 14% being singletons. No progression to ophthalmopathy during 18 months of follow-up defined stable disease. Subjects aged 18 to 65 presented with newly diagnosed hyperthyroidism of less than 2 months' duration. The study excluded patients with uncontrolled infection, other autoimmune disease, pregnancy or lactation. Fresh peripheral blood, 9.5 to 10 ml of it, supplied the PBMCs.

The sample comprised blood. This TCR was sampled from a woman aged 18-29 years with Graves' hyperthyroidism. The J gene is TRBJ1-1, the V gene TRBV6-1; no clear D. The CDR3 here is CASSAETMNTEAFF. The CDR3 DNA reads TGTGCCAGCAGTGCAGAAACAATGAACACTGAAGCTTTCTTT.